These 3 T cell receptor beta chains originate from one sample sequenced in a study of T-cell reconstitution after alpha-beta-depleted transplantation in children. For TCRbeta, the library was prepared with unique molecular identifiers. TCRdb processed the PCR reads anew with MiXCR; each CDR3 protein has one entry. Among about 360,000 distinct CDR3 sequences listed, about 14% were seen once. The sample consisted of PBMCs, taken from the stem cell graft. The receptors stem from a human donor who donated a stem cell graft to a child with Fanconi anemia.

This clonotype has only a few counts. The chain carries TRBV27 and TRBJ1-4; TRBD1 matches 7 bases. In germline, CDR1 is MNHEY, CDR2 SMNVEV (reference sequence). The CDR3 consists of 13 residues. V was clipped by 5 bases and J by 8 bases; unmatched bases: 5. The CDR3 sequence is CASSHRGLEKLFF. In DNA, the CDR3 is TGTGCCAGCAGTCACAGGGGACTGGAAAAACTGTTTTTT.

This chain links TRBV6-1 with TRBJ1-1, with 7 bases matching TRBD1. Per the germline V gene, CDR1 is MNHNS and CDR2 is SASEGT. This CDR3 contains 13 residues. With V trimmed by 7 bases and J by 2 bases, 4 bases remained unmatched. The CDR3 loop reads CASIDRANTEAFF. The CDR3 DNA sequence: TGTGCCAGCATTGACAGGGCTAACACTGAAGCTTTCTTT.

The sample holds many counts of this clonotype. The CDR3 loop is CATSLGGSSDTQYF. CDR3 nucleotides: TGTGCCACCAGCTTAGGGGGCAGCTCAGATACGCAGTATTTT. This rearrangement joins TRBV15 to TRBJ2-3, with 7 bases aligning to TRBD1. Germline loops: CDR1 LNHNV, CDR2 YYDKDF (reference sequence). With 5 bases clipped from V and 4 bases from J, the junction kept 6 bases outside the gene matches. The CDR3 has 14 amino acids.